These 12 T cell receptor beta chains share one sample of origin, sequenced in a study of breast tumors, draining lymph nodes, adjacent tissues. Axillary draining lymph nodes of breast cancer patients supplied the node samples. TCRdb reanalysed the multiplex PCR reads using MiXCR and keeps one entry per CDR3 protein. The sample includes roughly 130,000 distinct CDR3 sequences, about 20% of them seen just once. The material sequenced was axillary lymph node tissue. The receptor set was obtained from a female donor with breast cancer. Some clones in this sample may be carry-over from other donors' samples.

This clonotype was observed at least ten times. This chain joins TRBV7-2 and TRBJ1-5; D is possibly TRBD1 (6 bases). The germline V gene has CDR1 SGHTA and CDR2 FQGNSA. The CDR3 sequence is 14 residues long. Trimming took off 5 bases at V and 6 bases at J, with 14 bases between the two ends. This chain's CDR3 is CASSGLQGSQPQHF. In DNA, the CDR3 is TGTGCCAGCAGCGGATTACAGGGCTCTCAGCCCCAGCATTTT.

This clonotype was seen many times. This chain uses TRBV12-3 or TRBV12-4 with TRBJ2-5; D not resolved. Trimming left V 2 bases short and J 2 bases short, with 9 bases between. The CDR3 loop spans 14 amino acids. CDR3 sequence reads: CASSLRRQQETQYF. CDR3 DNA: TGTGCCAGCAGTTTAAGGCGCCAGCAAGAGACCCAGTACTTC.

Details on this clonotype: A much bigger clone sits one base away, suggesting this may be a read error. The chain combines TRBV6-6 with TRBJ2-5; 10 bases match TRBD2. The CDR3 contains 15 residues. Germline V gene lookup returns CDR1 MNHNY and CDR2 SVGAGI (reference sequence). CDR3 sequence reads: CAGSLSGGARETQYF. CDR3 nucleotide sequence: TGTGCCGGCAGTTTGAGCGGGGGGGCTCGGGAGACCCAGTACTTC.

About this clonotype itself: The conserved final phenylalanine or tryptophan is absent from the CDR3, which likely points to a read error. The rearrangement joins TRBV19 to TRBJ1-5, with 8 nucleotides matching TRBD1. V was clipped by 3 bases and J by 0 bases; unmatched bases: 4. Germline V gene sequence: CDR1 LNHDA, CDR2 SQIVND (reference sequence). The CDR3 runs to 16 residues. CDR3 in DNA: TGTGCCAGTAGTATTATCCAGGGGGCTAGCAATCAGCCCCAGCATCTT. Its protein product is CASSIIQGASNQPQHL.

In this sample, this clonotype turned up many times. This chain uses TRBV9 with TRBJ2-7, with 10 bases fitting TRBD1. Germline V gene data show CDR1 as SGDLS and CDR2 as YYNGEE. The CDR3 is 15 amino acids. The V gene end was trimmed by 3 bases and the J gene end by 2 bases; junction bases not matched to a gene: 5. In nucleotides, the CDR3 is TGTGCCAGCAGCGACCGGGACAGGGGCACCTACGAGCAGTACTTC. As protein: CASSDRDRGTYEQYF.

This clonotype was recorded many times. The chain uses TRBV7-8 and TRBJ2-5; 8 nucleotides agree with TRBD1. V was pared by 6 bases and J by 4 bases, with 13 bases of the junction left unmatched. The CDR3 is made up of 16 amino acids. Germline CDR1 reads SGHVS; CDR2 reads FQNEAQ. CDR3 region: CASSLTYTGTGETQYF. CDR3 sequence (DNA): TGTGCCAGCAGTTTAACTTATACCGGGACAGGAGAGACCCAGTACTTC.

This clonotype was observed many times. The V gene is TRBV10-3, the J gene TRBJ1-2; 9 bases agree with TRBD1. The germline gives CDR1 ENHRY, CDR2 SYGVKD. CDR3 length: 14 residues. With V trimmed by 3 bases and J by 7 bases, 6 bases remained unmatched. DNA of the CDR3: TGTGCCATCAGTGACCAAGGACAGGGGACTGGCTACACCTTC. Translated: CAISDQGQGTGYTF.

This clonotype has at least ten counts. This chain uses TRBV20-1 with TRBJ1-3; tentatively, D is TRBD1 (5 bases). Germline values: CDR1 DFQATT, CDR2 SNEGSKA (reference sequence). V was shortened by 6 bases and J by 3 bases, with 12 bases between the two germline ends. CDR3 length equals 13 residues. CDR3 DNA sequence: TGCAGTGCCAAGACAGAAGGTGGAAACACCATATATTTT. As protein: CSAKTEGGNTIYF.

The sample holds a few counts of this clonotype. A read error may explain this, as a much larger clone is one base away. Because it lacks the conserved phenylalanine or tryptophan at the end, this CDR3 is likely a read error. This chain uses TRBV7-6 with TRBJ2-1; D might be TRBD1 or TRBD2, each matching 5 bases. The CDR3 has 16 residues. V shed 1 base and J shed 8 bases, with 18 bases lying between them. From germline, CDR1 is SGHVS and CDR2 FNYEAQ. This chain's CDR3 is CASSLEGTTYNDEQFL. The CDR3 bases are TGTGCCAGCAGCTTAGAAGGGACCACCTACAATGATGAGCAGTTCCTC.

This clonotype was counted at least ten times. The V call is TRBV19, the J call TRBJ1-5; tentative D call: TRBD1 (6 bases). V lost 3 bases, J lost 9 bases, and 15 bases lay in between. This CDR3 contains 14 residues. The germline V gene encodes CDR1 LNHDA and CDR2 SQIVND (reference sequence). The CDR3 loop reads CASSIADRRGPQHF. DNA of the CDR3: TGTGCCAGTAGTATTGCGGACAGACGCGGGCCCCAGCATTTT.

There are many counts of this clonotype. The chain joins TRBV7-2 to TRBJ2-3, with 9 bases lining up with TRBD2. The CDR3 extends over 16 amino acids. Germline trimming cut 1 base from V and 3 bases from J; bases unmatched to any gene: 5. Germline V gene data show CDR1 as SGHTA and CDR2 as FQGNSA. In DNA form, the CDR3 reads TGTGCCAGCAGCTTAGACGGCGGGGGGGTAACAGATACGCAGTATTTT. Its translation is CASSLDGGGVTDTQYF.

This clonotype was counted ten times or more. The genes are TRBV27 and TRBJ1-4; D not certain. The CDR3 totals 13 residues. The V end lost 8 bases, the J end lost 4 bases, and 11 bases lay between the germline ends. Looked up from germline, CDR1 is MNHEY and CDR2 is SMNVEV (reference sequence). CDR3 DNA: TGTGCCAGCGAAAGGAAAATTAATGAAAAACTGTTTTTT. This gives the protein CASERKINEKLFF.